This entry is about one TCR beta chain. This record comes from a study of T cells expressing NK-cell markers. Study-level background: Eight donors were sequenced, seven testing HCMV-seropositive and one testing seronegative.

TCRdb re-called the 5' RACE reads and shows each CDR3 protein once, DNA omitted. The table lists around 100,000 distinct CDR3 sequences. The CDR3 has 14 amino acids. Germline V gene lookup returns CDR1 SQVTM and CDR2 ANQGSEA. This sequence joins TRBV29-1 and TRBJ2-2; TCRdb's assignment of TRBD1 cannot be checked, as there is no DNA. The sequenced sample was blood T cells: a sorted CD56 or NKG2C T cell subset, CD4+ or CD8+ T cells, or bulk PBMC T cells (not recorded which). This receptor was identified in a woman aged 18-70 years in good health. The chain's CDR3 is CSAMTGRDTGELFF.